The 10 T cell receptor beta chains in this list originate from one sample, sequenced in a study of preoperative IRX-2 immunotherapy in early breast cancer. Specified treatment: preoperative locoregional IRX-2 cytokine immunotherapy. Using immunoSEQ multiplex PCR, the repertoire was profiled, and TCRdb retains in-frame clones only, with some absent. The data contain 95,000 to 100,000 clones, more than 80% of them singletons. The input for sequencing was tumor tissue, taken after IRX-2 immunotherapy. All receptors come from a human donor with breast cancer.

The genes are TRBV6-7 and TRBJ1-5; 8 nucleotides line up with TRBD1. TRBV6-7 is an open reading frame whose function is uncertain. This CDR3 has 12 residues. V was pared by 7 bases and J by 6 bases, with 2 bases of the junction left unmatched. CDR3 nucleotide sequence: TGTGCCAGCACCGACAGGGGTCAGCCCCAGCATTTT. As protein: CASTDRGQPQHF.

The chain has TRBV6-8 and TRBJ1-5, with 7 bases matching TRBD1. V lost 5 bases to trimming and J lost 3 bases; unmatched junction nucleotides: 7. This CDR3 spans 15 amino acids. CDR1 and CDR2 from the germline V gene are MNHGY and SAAAGT. The CDR3: CASSMTGRDNQPQHF. In nucleotides, the CDR3 is TGTGCCAGCAGTATGACAGGGCGCGACAATCAGCCCCAGCATTTT.

The rearrangement links TRBV11-3 to TRBJ1-3; D is undetermined. This CDR3 contains 14 residues. The germline CDR1 and CDR2 sequences are SGHNT and YENEEA. Trimming shortened V by 5 bases and J by 2 bases, and 10 bases separated the two germline ends. The DNA of the CDR3 is TGTGCCAGCAGCCTAGGGATCCCTGGAAACACCATATATTTT. Protein: CASSLGIPGNTIYF.

The chain has TRBV2 and TRBJ1-2; possible D gene TRBD1, 5 bases. Germline loops: CDR1 SNHLY, CDR2 FYNNEI. V was cut by 9 bases and J by 4 bases, with 15 bases left in between. The CDR3 consists of 13 residues. CDR3 region: CASPMGPRYGYTF. CDR3 nucleotides: TGTGCCAGTCCCATGGGGCCACGCTATGGCTACACCTTC.

This chain links TRBV28 with TRBJ1-6; no definite D call. CDR1 and CDR2 (germline): MDHEN, SYDVKM. The CDR3 is 14 amino acids. Between the trimmed V and J ends, which lost 10 bases and 11 bases, there was a span of 21 bases. The CDR3 DNA reads TGTGCCACCAAATCCTCCACGGCACAACCACCCCTCCACTTT. It codes for CATKSSTAQPPLHF.

The chain joins TRBV5-1 to TRBJ2-3, with 9 positions matching TRBD2. J was trimmed by 5 bases and V by 4 bases; bases with no gene match: 17. The germline CDR1 and CDR2 sequences are SGHRS and YFSETQ. This CDR3 is built from 18 residues. CDR3 in DNA: TGCGCCAGCAGCAAGGGGACTAGCTCCCGTCTAGGACAAGATACGCAGTATTTT. Translation: CASSKGTSSRLGQDTQYF. Using reference TRBV5-1 and TRBJ2-3 for the parts outside the CDR3, the full variable domain is KAGVTQTPRYLIKTRGQQVTLSCSPISGHRSVSWYQQTPGQGLQFLFEYFSETQRNKGNFPGRFSGRQFSNSRSEMNVSTLELGDSALYLCASSKGTSSRLGQDTQYFGPGTRLTVL.

The V call is TRBV6-8, the J call TRBJ1-5, with D unclear. V was cut by 3 bases and J by 5 bases, with 11 bases left in between. The CDR3 runs 14 residues. Per the germline V gene, CDR1 is MNHGY and CDR2 is SAAAGT. CDR3 coding DNA: TGTGCCAGCAGTTATCAATGGCCCTATCAGCCCCAGCATTTT. Its protein product is CASSYQWPYQPQHF.

This clone was detected a few times. The V and J genes are TRBV12-5 and TRBJ1-5, with 10 bases aligning to TRBD1. Germline loops: CDR1 LGHNT, CDR2 FRNRAP. The CDR3 totals 14 residues. V lost 6 bases, J lost 4 bases, and 3 bases stayed unmatched. This CDR3 is CASGPGQGNQPQHF. The CDR3 bases are TGTGCTAGTGGGCCGGGACAGGGGAATCAGCCCCAGCATTTT.

Note on this clone: One end of the junction does not line up with germline, which may come from a read error. The chain couples TRBV6-4 to TRBJ1-2; 8 bases are shared with TRBD1. The CDR3 covers 15 residues. CDR1 and CDR2 (germline): MRHNA, SNTAGT. As DNA, the CDR3 is TGTGCCAGCAGTTACTCGCAGGGGGCAGGGTATGGCTACACCTTC. Residues: CASSYSQGAGYGYTF.

The chain carries TRBV6-8 and TRBJ2-7; 7 positions agree with TRBD2. After removal of 0 bases from V and 5 bases from J, the junction contained 10 bases not matched to a gene. This CDR3 has 16 residues. CDR1 and CDR2 from the germline V gene are MNHGY and SAAAGT. The CDR3 nucleotides read TGTGCCAGCAGTTACTCGACGACCGGGGGGTTTAACGAGCAGTACTTC. Amino acids: CASSYSTTGGFNEQYF.